Listed below are T cell receptor beta chains from one sample, sequenced in a study of blood T cell repertoires in COVID-19. The method was immunoSEQ multiplex PCR; TCRdb's version includes in-frame clones alone and lacks a portion of them. The table records roughly 320,000 clones, about 88% of them present only once. Sequencing was carried out using peripheral blood. All receptors come from an older man with acute or convalescent COVID-19. Each CDR3 is given with its conserved first and last residue. A D gene is named only where the DNA matches it firmly. Size tells how often a clone was seen (once, few, many) or the class of an expanded clone, and some rows leave it out.

>TRBJ2-1|NA|TRBV4-2|NA
CASSQVAGEYPYNEQFF
TGTGCCAGCAGCCAAGTCGCTGGGGAGTACCCTTACAATGAGCAGTTCTTC
>TRBJ2-7|NA|TRBV4-1|NA
CASSPTGSASYEQYF
TGCGCCAGCAGCCCAACTGGGAGTGCTTCCTACGAGCAGTACTTC
>TRBJ1-4|TRBD1|TRBV24-1|NA
CATGTGTGDEKLFF
TGTGCCACCGGTACCGGGACAGGGGATGAAAAACTGTTTTTT
>TRBJ2-1|NA|TRBV24-1|NA
CATSDHQDYNNEQFF
TGTGCCACCAGTGATCACCAGGATTATAACAATGAGCAGTTCTTC
>TRBJ1-1|TRBD1|TRBV3-1/TRBV3-2|NA
CASSQRDSLTEAFF
TGTGCCAGCAGCCAACGGGACAGTTTAACTGAAGCTTTCTTT
>TRBJ1-1|NA|TRBV7-2|NA
CASSQRPLYTEAFF
TGTGCCAGCAGCCAGCGACCTCTTTACACTGAAGCTTTCTTT
>TRBJ2-7|TRBD1|TRBV4-3|few
CASSQERTGGIGEQYF
TGCGCCAGCAGCCAAGAACGGACAGGGGGGATTGGGGAGCAGTACTTC
>TRBJ1-2|NA|TRBV28|NA
CASSPYTIAGSNYGYTF
TGTGCCAGCAGTCCCTACACAATAGCCGGATCTAACTATGGCTACACCTTC
>TRBJ1-1|NA|TRBV18|NA
CASSRGGPGGTEAFF
TGTGCCAGCTCCCGCGGCGGGCCGGGGGGGACTGAAGCTTTCTTT
>TRBJ1-1|NA|TRBV14|NA
CASSQTGGNTEAFF
TGTGCCAGCAGCCAGACCGGGGGGAACACTGAAGCTTTCTTT
>TRBJ1-6|NA|TRBV6-5|NA
CASSYGQNLNSPLHF
TGTGCCAGCAGTTACGGGCAGAATCTTAATTCACCCCTCCACTTT
>TRBJ2-7|TRBD2|TRBV27|NA
CASSSRTRSYEQYF
TGTGCCAGCAGTTCCCGGACTAGGTCCTACGAGCAGTACTTC
>TRBJ2-2|NA|TRBV4-2|NA
CASSQEPQGYGELFF
TGTGCCAGCAGCCAAGAACCCCAGGGGTACGGGGAGCTGTTTTTT